This T cell receptor beta chain was sequenced during a study of blood T cell repertoires in COVID-19 (dated by TCRdb to 2019 to 2021). Concerning the study at large: Collaborator samples came from the United States, Italy and Spain and covered acute and convalescent phases of COVID-19. Sample metadata almost always included a de-identified subject ID, COVID-19 status, age in years and sex. Samples came from the ongoing ImmuneRACE study (first 160 participants) plus 1,254 subjects from 6 global collaborators. Subjects who had been exposed to COVID-19, were actively infected with it, or had recovered from it provided the deeply sampled blood TCRbeta repertoires that made up the dataset. Where HLA class I and class II types were available, the types were taken from metadata supplied by the sample provider, not from assay-based typing. The repertoires were released in a freely available public database meant as a resource for research on the immune response to SARS-CoV-2. The material from the prospective study consisted of cDNA or gDNA derived from T cells, B-cell-depleted T cells, or PBMCs. General conclusions and limits of the study: Clinical and demographic metadata were provided uncurated, with the amount varying by source and participant.

Including cysteine and phenylalanine, the CDR3 has 14 amino acids. The only DNA kept is the CDR3, 42 bases in frame from the first base. V is pared back by 3 bases and J by 8 bases, with 16 bases lying between the germline termini. CDR1 KGHSH and CDR2 LQKENI were looked up in the germline V gene. Collaborating institutions collected whole blood in K2EDTA tubes following their own protocols. For TCRbeta analysis, collaborator samples were shipped as frozen whole blood, as isolated PBMCs, or as DNA extracted from either sample type. This clone occurred a few times. Its antigen is not yet known. Within one base of it there is no much larger clone, and no base qualities were kept. The immunoSEQ Assay, a bias-controlled multiplex PCR, was used to amplify TCRbeta CDR3 regions from genomic DNA. For the original study's pipeline: Nucleated cell counts per sample were estimated from amplification of reference gene primers within the assay. To quantify the absolute abundance of each unique TCRbeta CDR3 rearrangement, sequence reads were collapsed and filtered. For each sample, productive Simpson clonality was calculated by taking the square root of Simpson's diversity index across productive rearrangements. Imported from immuneACCESS, the table was reduced by TCRdb to in-frame sequences with V and J called. These copies leave out some clones; in studies compared against another copy, an unresolved V gene accounts for under half, and the cause of the remainder is not known. V, J and clone size are those of that table, while D and trimming were read from the DNA. Present in this sample are 180,000 or so clones, approximately 87% of which were seen just once. 2.5% of the sample comes from the top ten.

This clonotype was obtained from a man aged 35-49 years with active or convalescent COVID-19. The chain joins TRBV18 to TRBJ1-2; possibly the D gene is TRBD1, per 6 matching bases. Sample: peripheral blood. In nucleotide form, the sequence is TGTGCCAGCTCACCGCGCGATGGGGGCGAGGGCTACACCTTC. It codes for CASSPRDGGEGYTF.